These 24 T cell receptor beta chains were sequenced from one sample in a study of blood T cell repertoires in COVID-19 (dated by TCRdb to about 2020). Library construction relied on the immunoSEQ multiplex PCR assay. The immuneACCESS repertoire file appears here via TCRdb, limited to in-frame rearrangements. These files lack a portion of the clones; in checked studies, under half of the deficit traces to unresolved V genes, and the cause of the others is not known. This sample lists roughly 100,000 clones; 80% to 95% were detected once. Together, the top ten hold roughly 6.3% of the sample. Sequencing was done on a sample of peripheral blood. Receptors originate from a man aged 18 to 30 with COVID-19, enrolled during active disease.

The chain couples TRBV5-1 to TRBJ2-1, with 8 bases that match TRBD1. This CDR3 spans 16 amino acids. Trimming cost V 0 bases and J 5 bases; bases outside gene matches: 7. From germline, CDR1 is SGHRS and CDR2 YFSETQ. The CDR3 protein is CASSLVMGQVHNEQFF. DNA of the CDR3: TGCGCCAGCAGCTTGGTAATGGGACAGGTCCACAATGAGCAGTTCTTC.

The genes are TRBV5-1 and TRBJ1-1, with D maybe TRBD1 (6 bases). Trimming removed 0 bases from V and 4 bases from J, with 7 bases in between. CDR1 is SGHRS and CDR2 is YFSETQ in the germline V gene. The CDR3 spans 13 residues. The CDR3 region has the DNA TGCGCCAGCAGCTTGGCAGGGGTCACTGAAGCTTTCTTT. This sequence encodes CASSLAGVTEAFF.

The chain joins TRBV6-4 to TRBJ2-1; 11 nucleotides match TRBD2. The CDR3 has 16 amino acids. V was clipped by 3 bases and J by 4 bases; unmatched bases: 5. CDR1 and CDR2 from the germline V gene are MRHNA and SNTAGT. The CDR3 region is CASSETSGRGYNEQFF. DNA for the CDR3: TGTGCCAGCAGTGAAACTAGCGGGAGAGGGTACAATGAGCAGTTCTTC.

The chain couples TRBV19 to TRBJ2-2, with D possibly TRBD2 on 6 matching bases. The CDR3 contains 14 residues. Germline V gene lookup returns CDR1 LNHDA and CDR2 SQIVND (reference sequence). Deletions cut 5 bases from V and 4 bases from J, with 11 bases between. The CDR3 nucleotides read TGTGCCAGTAGTGAGGACGGGGGCACCGGGGAGCTGTTTTTT. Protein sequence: CASSEDGGTGELFF. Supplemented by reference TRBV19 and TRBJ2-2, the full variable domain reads DGGITQSPKYLFRKEGQNVTLSCEQNLNHDAMYWYRQDPGQGLRLIYYSQIVNDFQKGDIAEGYSVSREKKESFPLTVTSAQKNPTAFYLCASSEDGGTGELFFGEGSRLTVL.

Here the CDR3 DNA reads TGTGCCAGCAGCTTAGCTGCGAACTCCTACGAGCAGTACTTC. As protein: CASSLAANSYEQYF. The rearrangement uses TRBV7-2 and TRBJ2-7, with D uncertain. From germline, CDR1 is SGHTA and CDR2 FQGNSA. The CDR3 loop spans 14 amino acids. V lost 0 bases, J lost 0 bases, and 6 bases lay in between.

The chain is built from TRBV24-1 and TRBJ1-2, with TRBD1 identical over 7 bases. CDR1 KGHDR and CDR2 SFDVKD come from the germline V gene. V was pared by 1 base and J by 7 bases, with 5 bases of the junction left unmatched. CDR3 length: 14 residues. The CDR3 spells CATSDLHRGGGYTF. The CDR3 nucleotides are TGTGCCACCAGTGATTTACACAGGGGAGGTGGCTACACCTTC.

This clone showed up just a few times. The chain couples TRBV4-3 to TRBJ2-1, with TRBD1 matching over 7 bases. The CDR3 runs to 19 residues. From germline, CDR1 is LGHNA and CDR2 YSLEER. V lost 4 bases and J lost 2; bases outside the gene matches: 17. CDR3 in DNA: TGCGCCAGCAGCCGAAGATTGAACTTACAGGGGAACCCCTACAATGAGCAGTTCTTC. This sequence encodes CASSRRLNLQGNPYNEQFF.

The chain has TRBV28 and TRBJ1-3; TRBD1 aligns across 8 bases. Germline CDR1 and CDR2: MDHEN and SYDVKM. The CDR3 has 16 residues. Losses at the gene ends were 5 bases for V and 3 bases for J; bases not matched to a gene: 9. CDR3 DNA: TGTGCCAGCAGTCATCCCCAGGGGGCAGGTGGAAACACCATATATTTT. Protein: CASSHPQGAGGNTIYF.

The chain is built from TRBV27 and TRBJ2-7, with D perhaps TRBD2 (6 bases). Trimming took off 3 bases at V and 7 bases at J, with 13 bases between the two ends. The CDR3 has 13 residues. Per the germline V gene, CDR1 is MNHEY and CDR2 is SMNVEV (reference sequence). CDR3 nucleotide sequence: TGTGCCAGCAGTTTCGGGAGCTTAATAGAGCAGTACTTC. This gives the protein CASSFGSLIEQYF.

CDR3 in DNA: TGCAGTGCCCGGACTTACAATGAGCAGTTCTTC. Encoded protein: CSARTYNEQFF. The chain links TRBV20-1 to TRBJ2-1; D perhaps matches TRBD2 (5 bases). Deletions cut 6 bases from V and 4 bases from J, with 7 bases between. Germline V gene sequence: CDR1 DFQATT, CDR2 SNEGSKA (reference sequence). CDR3 size: 11 residues.

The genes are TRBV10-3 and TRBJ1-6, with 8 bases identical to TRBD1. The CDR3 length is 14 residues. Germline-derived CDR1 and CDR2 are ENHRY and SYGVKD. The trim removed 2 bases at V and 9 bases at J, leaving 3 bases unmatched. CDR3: CAISERDRSSPLHF. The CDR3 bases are TGTGCCATCAGTGAGCGGGACAGGTCTTCACCCCTCCACTTT.

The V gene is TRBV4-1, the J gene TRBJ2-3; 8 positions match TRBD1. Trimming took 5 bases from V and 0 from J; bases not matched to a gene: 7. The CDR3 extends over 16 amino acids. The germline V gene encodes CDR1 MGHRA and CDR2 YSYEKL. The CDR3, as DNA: TGCGCCAGCAGCTACCGGACAGGGACGAGCACAGATACGCAGTATTTT. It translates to CASSYRTGTSTDTQYF.

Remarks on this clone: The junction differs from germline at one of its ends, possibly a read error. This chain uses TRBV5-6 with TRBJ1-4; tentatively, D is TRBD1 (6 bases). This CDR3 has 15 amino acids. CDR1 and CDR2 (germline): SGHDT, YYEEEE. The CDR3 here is CASSLGRRGAEKLLF. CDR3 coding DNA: TGTGCCAGCAGCTTGGGGCGCAGGGGCGCTGAAAAACTGCTTTTT.

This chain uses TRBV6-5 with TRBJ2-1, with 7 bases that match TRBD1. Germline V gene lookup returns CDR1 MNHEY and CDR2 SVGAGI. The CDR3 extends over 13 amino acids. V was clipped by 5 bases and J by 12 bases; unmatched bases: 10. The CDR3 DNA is TGTGCCAGCAGTACCTTGACAGGGACCGGGCAGTTCTTC. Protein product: CASSTLTGTGQFF.

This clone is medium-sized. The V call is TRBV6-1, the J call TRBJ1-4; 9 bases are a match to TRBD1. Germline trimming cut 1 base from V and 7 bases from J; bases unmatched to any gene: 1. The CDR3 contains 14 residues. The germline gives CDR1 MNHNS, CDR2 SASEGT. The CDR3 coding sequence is TGTGCCAGCAGTGAAGGGACAGGGGTTGAAAAACTGTTTTTT. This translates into CASSEGTGVEKLFF.

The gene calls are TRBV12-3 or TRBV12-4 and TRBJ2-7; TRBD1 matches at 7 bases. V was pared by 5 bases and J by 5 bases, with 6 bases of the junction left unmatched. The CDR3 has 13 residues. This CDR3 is CASSLGGRDEQYF. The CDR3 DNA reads TGTGCCAGCAGTCTAGGGGGCCGGGACGAGCAGTACTTC.

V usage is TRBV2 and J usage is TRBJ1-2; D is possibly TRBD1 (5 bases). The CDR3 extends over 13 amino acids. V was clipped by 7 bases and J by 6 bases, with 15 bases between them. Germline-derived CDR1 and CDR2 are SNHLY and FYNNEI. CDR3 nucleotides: TGTGCCAGCACCCTCCAGGGTTTTGATGGCTACACCTTC. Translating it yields CASTLQGFDGYTF. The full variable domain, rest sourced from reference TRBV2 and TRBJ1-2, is EPEVTQTPSHQVTQMGQEVILRCVPISNHLYFYWYRQILGQKVEFLVSFYNNEISEKSEIFDDQFSVERPDGSNFTLKIRSTKLEDSAMYFCASTLQGFDGYTFGSGTRLTVV.

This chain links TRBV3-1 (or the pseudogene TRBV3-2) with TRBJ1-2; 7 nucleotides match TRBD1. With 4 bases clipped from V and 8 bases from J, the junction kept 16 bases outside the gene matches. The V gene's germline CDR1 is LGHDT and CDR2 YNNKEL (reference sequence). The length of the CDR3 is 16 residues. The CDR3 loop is CASSLDPGGQINGYTF. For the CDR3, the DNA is TGTGCCAGCAGCCTAGACCCTGGGGGACAGATTAACGGCTACACCTTC.

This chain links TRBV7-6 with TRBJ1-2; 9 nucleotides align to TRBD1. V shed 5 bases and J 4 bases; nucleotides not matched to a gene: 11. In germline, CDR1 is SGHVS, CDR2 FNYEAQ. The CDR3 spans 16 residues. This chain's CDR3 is CASSESGTGIGYGYTF. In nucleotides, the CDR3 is TGTGCCAGCAGCGAGTCCGGGACAGGGATTGGCTATGGCTACACCTTC.

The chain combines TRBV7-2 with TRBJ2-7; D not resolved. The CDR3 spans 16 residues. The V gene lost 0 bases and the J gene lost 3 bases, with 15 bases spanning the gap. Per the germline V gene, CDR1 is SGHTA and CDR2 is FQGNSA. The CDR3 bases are TGTGCCAGCAGCTTAGCTACCCCGAGCGTAGACTACGAGCAGTACTTC. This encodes CASSLATPSVDYEQYF. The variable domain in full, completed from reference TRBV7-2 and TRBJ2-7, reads GAGVSQSPSNKVTEKGKDVELRCDPISGHTALYWYRQSLGQGLEFLIYFQGNSAPDKSGLPSDRFSAERTGGSVSTLTIQRTQQEDSAVYLCASSLATPSVDYEQYFGPGTRLTVT.

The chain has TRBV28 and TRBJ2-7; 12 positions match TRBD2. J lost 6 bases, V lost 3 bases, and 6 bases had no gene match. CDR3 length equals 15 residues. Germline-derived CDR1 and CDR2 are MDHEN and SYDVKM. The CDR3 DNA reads TGTGCCAGCAGTTTCGCTAGCGGGAGGGCCCCCGAGCAGTACTTC. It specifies CASSFASGRAPEQYF.

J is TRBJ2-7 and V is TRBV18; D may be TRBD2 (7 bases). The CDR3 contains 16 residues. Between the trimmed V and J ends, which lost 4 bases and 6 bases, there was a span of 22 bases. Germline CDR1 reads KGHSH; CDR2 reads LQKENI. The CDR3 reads CASSRGGLAAVREQYF. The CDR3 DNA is TGTGCCAGCTCACGGGGGGGCCTAGCGGCTGTTCGCGAGCAGTACTTC.

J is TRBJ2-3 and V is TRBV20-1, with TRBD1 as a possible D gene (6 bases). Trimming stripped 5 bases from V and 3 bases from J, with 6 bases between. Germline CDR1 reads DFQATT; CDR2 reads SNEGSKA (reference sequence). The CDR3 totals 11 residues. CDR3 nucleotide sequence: TGCAGTGCTCAGGGGACAGATACGCAGTATTTT. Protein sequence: CSAQGTDTQYF.

The CDR3 loop is CASSSLGGSNTEAFF. The CDR3 DNA sequence: TGTGCCAGCAGCTCACTCGGGGGATCGAACACTGAAGCTTTCTTT. The rearrangement uses TRBV7-9 and TRBJ1-1, with D possibly matching TRBD1 (5 bases). CDR1 SEHNR and CDR2 FQNEAQ come from the germline V gene (reference sequence). The V and J ends lost 4 bases and 1 base respectively, with 13 bases between them. The CDR3 length is 15 residues.